This T cell receptor beta chain was found in a study of cytomegalovirus exposure and HLA in healthy donors. Overall study context: Out of about 190 million T cells, an earlier analysis found some 120 million unique TCR beta sequences in total. Study-wide results and limits: When the data were analyzed later, several of the most significant clusters appeared to be linked to common viral pathogens. Associated with cytomegalovirus, according to the listing, were 164 TCR beta chains.

Germline lookup yields CDR1 SNHLY and CDR2 FYNNEI. V lost 6 bases to trimming and J lost 7 bases; unmatched junction nucleotides: 8. The CDR3 runs to 15 residues. Points on this clone: As yet, its antigen is unknown.

Vbeta (60) and Jbeta (13) primers were used in the PCR. The assay was immunoSEQ multiplex PCR, and TCRdb's table has in-frame clones only and misses some. Of around 130,000 clones in the sample, approximately 82% are singletons; the top ten hold around 3%. Source material: PBMCs. V and J are TRBV2 and TRBJ2-2; 10 nucleotides line up with TRBD2. This clonotype originated in a woman aged 18 to 35 in good health and CMV-seropositive. For the CDR3, the DNA is TGTGCCAGCAGGGCTAGCGGGGGACCGGTCGGGGAGCTGTTTTTT. It specifies CASRASGGPVGELFF.